Below, 27 T cell receptor beta chains from the same sample are listed, as sequenced in a study of cytomegalovirus exposure and HLA in healthy donors. Amplification used 60 Vbeta primers and 13 Jbeta primers. The assay was immunoSEQ multiplex PCR, and TCRdb's table has in-frame clones only and misses some. The top ten hold approximately 2.1% of the sample, which has about 170,000 clones, about 80% seen once. The sequenced sample was PBMCs. The receptors originated from a woman aged 45-60 years in good health and CMV-seronegative.

The sample holds one count of this clone. The rearrangement uses TRBV7-2 and TRBJ2-1, with a possible D match to TRBD1 (6 bases). The germline V and J ends were trimmed by 5 bases and 6 bases, with 11 bases remaining between them. Germline CDR1 reads SGHTA; CDR2 reads FQGNSA. The CDR3 extends over 13 amino acids. The CDR3 is CASSRQQGNEQFF. The CDR3 DNA is TGTGCCAGCAGCCGTCAACAGGGCAATGAGCAGTTCTTC. Full variable domain (rest looked up from reference TRBV7-2 and TRBJ2-1): GAGVSQSPSNKVTEKGKDVELRCDPISGHTALYWYRQSLGQGLEFLIYFQGNSAPDKSGLPSDRFSAERTGGSVSTLTIQRTQQEDSAVYLCASSRQQGNEQFFGPGTRLTVL.

This clone was detected a few times. This chain connects TRBV9 to TRBJ2-2; 12 positions agree with TRBD1. V trimming: 9 bases; J trimming: 6 bases; junction bases outside the gene matches: 12. The CDR3 runs 16 residues. Germline V gene data show CDR1 as SGDLS and CDR2 as YYNGEE. CDR3 sequence reads: CATSLGTGGAPGELFF. The CDR3 nucleotides read TGTGCCACCTCCTTGGGGACAGGGGGCGCCCCCGGGGAGCTGTTTTTT.

The gene calls are TRBV19 and TRBJ2-1, with 12 bases lining up with TRBD2. V gave up 6 bases and J gave up 2 bases; unmatched junction bases: 5. The CDR3 spans 16 residues. Germline lookup yields CDR1 LNHDA and CDR2 SQIVND (reference sequence). The CDR3 DNA follows: TGTGCCAGTAGGCGCGCTAGCGGGGGGGCCTACAATGAGCAGTTCTTC. Protein: CASRRASGGAYNEQFF. The complete variable domain, with remaining parts taken from reference TRBV19 and TRBJ2-1, reads DGGITQSPKYLFRKEGQNVTLSCEQNLNHDAMYWYRQDPGQGLRLIYYSQIVNDFQKGDIAEGYSVSREKKESFPLTVTSAQKNPTAFYLCASRRASGGAYNEQFFGPGTRLTVL.

V is TRBV7-2 and J is TRBJ1-2; 10 positions match TRBD1. Germline trimming cut 7 bases from V and 1 base from J; bases unmatched to any gene: 12. The germline gives CDR1 SGHTA, CDR2 FQGNSA. CDR3 length: 17 amino acids. The CDR3, as DNA: TGTGCCAGCACCCTTGGGACAGGGGCGGGTGTTAACTATGGCTACACCTTC. Amino acid sequence: CASTLGTGAGVNYGYTF.

The genes are TRBV5-1 and TRBJ2-5, with D tentatively TRBD1 (5 bases). Trimming took off 4 bases at V and 2 bases at J, with 15 bases between the two ends. Germline CDR1 reads SGHRS; CDR2 reads YFSETQ. The CDR3 loop spans 15 amino acids. CDR3 sequence: CASSQNPGNQETQYF. The CDR3 DNA reads TGCGCCAGCAGCCAAAACCCAGGGAATCAAGAGACCCAGTACTTC. Full variable domain (missing parts from reference TRBV5-1 and TRBJ2-5): KAGVTQTPRYLIKTRGQQVTLSCSPISGHRSVSWYQQTPGQGLQFLFEYFSETQRNKGNFPGRFSGRQFSNSRSEMNVSTLELGDSALYLCASSQNPGNQETQYFGPGTRLLVL.

V gene TRBV27 combines with J gene TRBJ2-5; TRBD2 is a possible D gene (5 bases). V was pared by 3 bases and J by 1 base, with 9 bases between. CDR1 is MNHEY, CDR2 SMNVEV, per germline (reference sequence). The CDR3 contains 14 residues. The CDR3 nucleotides are TGTGCCAGCAGTTTCGGAGGCAGCCAAGAGACCCAGTACTTC. It codes for CASSFGGSQETQYF.

J is TRBJ2-3 and V is TRBV15; 7 bases map to TRBD2. There are 15 residues in the CDR3. The germline V gene encodes CDR1 LNHNV and CDR2 YYDKDF (reference sequence). Trimming removed 0 bases from V and 0 bases from J; junction bases left unmatched: 0. CDR3 bases: TGTGCCACCAGCAGAGAAGCGGGGAGCACAGATACGCAGTATTTT. Protein sequence: CATSREAGSTDTQYF. The full variable domain, in which reference TRBV15 and TRBJ2-3 provide the parts outside the CDR3, is DAMVIQNPRYQVTQFGKPVTLSCSQTLNHNVMYWYQQKSSQAPKLLFHYYDKDFNNEADTPDNFQSRRPNTSFCFLDIRSPGLGDTAMYLCATSREAGSTDTQYFGPGTRLTVL.

V is TRBV4-1 and J is TRBJ1-4; TRBD1 might be the D (6 bases). The CDR3 covers 19 residues. V dropped 1 base and J dropped 7 bases, with 25 bases sitting between them. Germline lookup yields CDR1 MGHRA and CDR2 YSYEKL. CDR3 residues: CASSQGGGGAPGGREKLFF. CDR3 coding DNA: TGCGCCAGCAGCCAAGGTGGGGGCGGTGCGCCTGGGGGACGTGAAAAACTGTTTTTT.

The V gene is TRBV28, the J gene TRBJ1-5, with D unresolved. This CDR3 has 14 residues. Looked up from germline, CDR1 is MDHEN and CDR2 is SYDVKM. Deletions cut 3 bases from V and 5 bases from J, with 11 bases between. The DNA for the CDR3 is TGTGCCAGCAGTTTGAGTTACCCGGATCAGCCCCAGCATTTT. This codes for CASSLSYPDQPQHF.

The genes are TRBV28 and TRBJ1-4, with D unresolved. The CDR3 loop spans 16 amino acids. Trimming removed 6 bases at V and 5 bases at J, with 19 bases between. The germline gives CDR1 MDHEN, CDR2 SYDVKM. CDR3 in amino acids: CASRQLTSYGNEKLFF. CDR3 DNA: TGTGCCAGCAGACAACTTACAAGTTACGGGAATGAAAAACTGTTTTTT.

This clone showed up just once. The chain combines TRBV9 with TRBJ2-2; 7 bases are a match to TRBD2. J lost 7 bases, V lost 4 bases, and 16 bases had no gene match. Per germline, CDR1 SGDLS and CDR2 YYNGEE. The CDR3 covers 17 residues. CDR3 nucleotides: TGTGCCAGCAGCCCCAAGGAAGTCGGGGGGAACGGCGGGGAGCTGTTTTTT. It codes for CASSPKEVGGNGGELFF. Variable domain in full (rest from reference TRBV9 and TRBJ2-2): DSGVTQTPKHLITATGQRVTLRCSPRSGDLSVYWYQQSLDQGLQFLIQYYNGEERAKGNILERFSAQQFPDLHSELNLSSLELGDSALYFCASSPKEVGGNGGELFFGEGSRLTVL.

V usage is TRBV5-1 and J usage is TRBJ2-3, with 9 bases that match TRBD1. This CDR3 region has 15 residues. V was pared by 4 bases and J by 3 bases, with 6 bases of the junction left unmatched. The V gene's germline CDR1 is SGHRS and CDR2 YFSETQ. In DNA form, the CDR3 reads TGCGCCAGCAGCCCCGGGGACAGGGATACAGATACGCAGTATTTT. Its protein is CASSPGDRDTDTQYF.

V usage is TRBV4-1 and J usage is TRBJ2-1; the match to TRBD1 covers 8 bases. The CDR3 sequence is 16 residues long. Germline values: CDR1 MGHRA, CDR2 YSYEKL. The V and J ends lost 4 bases and 4 bases, in that order; junction bases with no gene match: 9. CDR3: CASSRETGDLYNEQFF. The CDR3 DNA is TGCGCCAGCAGCCGGGAGACAGGGGACTTATACAATGAGCAGTTCTTC.

The V and J genes are TRBV19 and TRBJ1-3; D is uncertain. The germline V and J ends were trimmed by 8 bases and 0 bases, with 11 bases remaining between them. In germline, CDR1 is LNHDA, CDR2 SQIVND (reference sequence). The CDR3 is made up of 14 amino acids. The CDR3 spells CASYDTGSGNTIYF. For the CDR3, the DNA is TGTGCCAGTTATGACACCGGCTCTGGAAACACCATATATTTT.

This chain joins TRBV18 and TRBJ1-3, with 8 bases fitting TRBD1. Germline loops: CDR1 KGHSH, CDR2 LQKENI. The CDR3 has 15 residues. V was clipped by 10 bases and J by 4 bases; unmatched bases: 12. Here the CDR3 reads CATFRDRRSGNTIYF. For the CDR3, the DNA is TGTGCCACCTTCCGGGACAGGAGGAGCGGAAACACCATATATTTT. Filled out from reference TRBV18 and TRBJ1-3, the complete variable domain reads NAGVMQNPRHLVRRRGQEARLRCSPMKGHSHVYWYRQLPEEGLKFMVYLQKENIIDESGMPKERFSAEFPKEGPSILRIQQVVRGDSAAYFCATFRDRRSGNTIYFGEGSWLTVV.

To note about this clone: At one end, the junction sequence differs from germline, possibly due to a read error. The V call is TRBV7-2, the J call TRBJ2-7; 7 positions agree with TRBD1. CDR1 and CDR2 from the germline V gene are SGHTA and FQGNSA. This CDR3 spans 14 amino acids. The CDR3 DNA reads as TGTGCCAGCAGCCCGCCACCTCCGTTGACAGGGCTCCACTTC. This encodes CASSPPPPLTGLHF.

The CDR3 loop is CASSGGQGLARSEAFF. The CDR3 nucleotides are TGTGCCAGCAGCGGCGGACAGGGATTGGCAAGGAGTGAAGCTTTCTTT. The rearrangement links TRBV5-8 to TRBJ1-1; 8 positions match TRBD1. J lost 7 bases, V lost 4 bases, and 15 bases had no gene match. CDR3 length equals 16 residues. Germline V gene data show CDR1 as SGHTS and CDR2 as YDEGEE.

This sequence joins TRBV28 and TRBJ1-5, with 7 bases that match TRBD1. J gave up 5 bases and V 10 bases, and 8 bases lay outside the gene matches. This CDR3 has 13 residues. Germline CDR1 reads MDHEN; CDR2 reads SYDVKM. CDR3 region: CANQQGTDQPQHF. CDR3 in DNA: TGTGCCAACCAACAGGGGACGGATCAGCCCCAGCATTTT.

This sequence joins TRBV4-3 and TRBJ2-2; 14 bases align to TRBD2. Germline CDR1 and CDR2: LGHNA and YSLEER. There are 18 residues in the CDR3. J lost 3 bases, V lost 1 base, and 4 bases had no gene match. In DNA form, the CDR3 reads TGCGCCAGCAGCCAAGTCCGGACTAGCGGGAGGTACACCGGGGAGCTGTTTTTT. Its translation is CASSQVRTSGRYTGELFF.

The V gene is TRBV10-1, the J gene TRBJ1-2; weak D call: TRBD1 (6 bases). Germline CDR1 WNHNN, CDR2 SYGVQD (reference sequence). Trimming shortened V by 8 bases and J by 0 bases, and 16 bases separated the two germline ends. The CDR3 has 15 amino acids. CDR3 in amino acids: CASGLGTPTNYGYTF. DNA for the CDR3: TGCGCCAGCGGCCTCGGGACACCAACTAACTATGGCTACACCTTC.

The chain uses TRBV29-1 and TRBJ1-4; 7 bases line up with TRBD1. The germline CDR1 and CDR2 sequences are SQVTM and ANQGSEA. This CDR3 region has 13 residues. With 5 bases clipped from V and 5 bases from J, the junction kept 5 bases outside the gene matches. Here the CDR3 DNA reads TGCAGCGTTTGCAGGGGGGCCAATGAAAAACTGTTTTTT. It encodes CSVCRGANEKLFF.

V is TRBV18 and J is TRBJ1-5; D perhaps matches TRBD1 (5 bases). V was clipped by 4 bases and J by 0 bases, with 13 bases between them. The CDR3 loop spans 16 amino acids. Germline V gene data show CDR1 as KGHSH and CDR2 as LQKENI. The CDR3 loop is CASSRETTVSNQPQHF. CDR3 coding DNA: TGTGCCAGCTCACGAGAGACGACAGTTAGCAATCAGCCCCAGCATTTT.

The genes are TRBV27 and TRBJ2-2; a possible D gene is TRBD2 (6 bases). Germline V lookup: CDR1 MNHEY, CDR2 SMNVEV (reference sequence). CDR3 size: 16 residues. V gave up 0 bases and J gave up 5 bases, with 13 bases separating them. The CDR3 region is CASSLSFGGYTGELFF. The CDR3 DNA reads TGTGCCAGCAGTTTATCTTTCGGGGGATATACCGGGGAGCTGTTTTTT.

The V and J genes are TRBV19 and TRBJ1-5; no definite D call. CDR1 is LNHDA and CDR2 is SQIVND in the germline V gene (reference sequence). The CDR3 spans 13 residues. V gave up 4 bases and J gave up 6 bases, with 10 bases separating them. CDR3 sequence: CASSTQRLQPQHF. The CDR3 nucleotides read TGTGCCAGTAGTACCCAGCGACTTCAGCCCCAGCATTTT.

This chain joins TRBV6-6 and TRBJ1-1; TRBD1 matches at 8 bases. V shed 10 bases, J shed 1 base, and the junction held 11 bases outside the gene matches. This CDR3 spans 15 amino acids. The germline V gene has CDR1 MNHNY and CDR2 SVGAGI (reference sequence). CDR3 amino acids: CATHRDRGENTEAFF. In DNA form, the CDR3 reads TGTGCCACCCACCGAGACAGGGGTGAGAACACTGAAGCTTTCTTT.

The chain is built from TRBV5-5 and TRBJ2-5, with D possibly being TRBD1 (5 bases). The CDR3 sequence is 14 residues long. The V end was cut by 5 bases, the J end by 2 bases, with 13 bases between. CDR1 is SGHKS and CDR2 is YYEKEE in the germline V gene (reference sequence). Here the CDR3 reads CASRGAREQETQYF. The CDR3 DNA reads TGTGCCAGCAGAGGGGCCAGGGAACAAGAGACCCAGTACTTC.

This chain links TRBV28 with TRBJ1-2, with D hard to call. Germline CDR1 MDHEN, CDR2 SYDVKM. This CDR3 spans 13 amino acids. The V end lost 3 bases, the J end lost 5 bases, and 10 bases lay between the germline ends. DNA for the CDR3: TGTGCCAGCAGTTTGTTACAGCTTTATGGCTACACCTTC. It is translated as CASSLLQLYGYTF.